The clone carrying this T cell receptor beta chain was recorded at least ten times. The antigen remains undetermined. Amplification of TCR beta CDR3 regions used RNA as the template. During a first-round RT-PCR of the TCR CDR3, the HTBI primer set was used. One entry per CDR3 protein, called by TCRdb with MiXCR from the multiplex PCR reads. The sample lists some 400,000 distinct CDR3 sequences, about 19% seen once, with around 4% in the top ten. These data come from a study of T cells in Graves' hyperthyroidism and ophthalmopathy. The wider study: Initial diagnosis, before any treatment, was when peripheral blood was collected.

The CDR3 extends over 15 amino acids. J gave up 5 bases and V 6 bases, and 12 bases lay outside the gene matches. Source material for PBMCs was about 10 ml fresh peripheral blood. Study results and caveats: Progression to ophthalmopathy was predicted a median of roughly seven months early. Blood also contained most expanded thyroid clonotypes above 0.001.

The source is a woman between 18 and 29 years old with Graves' hyperthyroidism. V is TRBV12-3 or TRBV12-4 and J is TRBJ1-2, with 7 nucleotides matching TRBD1. Sequenced: blood. CDR3 residues: CASSYGTVTQYGYTF. The DNA of the CDR3 is TGTGCCAGCAGCTACGGGACAGTTACACAGTATGGCTACACCTTC.